The T cell receptor (beta chain) described here comes from a study of shared clonotypes between healthy human individuals (dated by TCRdb to 2020 to 2021). For the study in its entirety: A few men and a couple of women, aged 18 to 49 years, made up the cohort. Per donor, three plates each were used for CD4 naive and CD4 memory, two for CD8 naive, and one for CD8 memory. The study deeply sequenced blood TCR repertoires of five healthy adults to estimate repertoire size and the extent of clonotype sharing between individuals. To increase sequencing depth and limit assay-specific biases, different laboratories used diverse techniques to prepare libraries and sequence TCR repertoires. Leukapheresis yielded between about 0.8 and 9.5 billion PBMCs per donor.

The paper's findings and limits, for the study overall: Across a few donors, approximately 5% of naive CD4, roughly 3.5% of naive CD8, about 2.3% of memory CD4, and around 0.4% of memory CD8 clonotypes were shared. Because the study included a small number of donors, the genetic and exposure-history diversity represented was limited. Naive subsets generally had larger estimated clonotype richness than memory subsets. Higher generation probabilities were observed for clonotypes shared by all four sorted-subset donors than for non-shared clonotypes. Incomplete sequencing was indicated by rarefaction of sorted-subset datasets, despite the large sequencing depth. Pairwise subsampling indicated that sequencing depth was expected to affect the degree of clonotype sharing among donors. Only blood was sampled, and tissue TCR repertoires likely differ from those in blood.

Donors were healthy HIV-negative adults with no recently reported acute infections or vaccinations. Every donor was a Caucasian adult living in Nashville, Tennessee, USA. CD4+ T cells were enriched by magnetic negative selection, after which naive cells were positively selected on CD45RA and the negative fraction was taken as the memory subset. Blood was collected by leukapheresis, and PBMCs were isolated by Ficoll-Histopaque density gradient centrifugation and then cryopreserved in liquid nitrogen vapor phase. Analytical flow cytometry was used to check the purity and quantity of each magnetically sorted T cell population. From each sorted fraction, genomic DNA was isolated and quantified by UV absorbance on a Nanodrop 2000c. V and J lose 4 bases and 7 bases, and a span of 17 bases separates them. The CDR3, cysteine through phenylalanine, is 14 amino acids long. The only DNA kept is the CDR3, 42 bases in frame from the first base. The germline V gene gives CDR1 as SGHVT and CDR2 as SQSDAQ.

Using the deep immunoSEQ assay, TCR CDR3 regions were amplified from genomic DNA by multiplex PCR. Extracted genomic DNA from each cell subset was spread evenly across all wells of several immunoSEQ 96-well plates, with each plate serving as a replicate. Each replicate PCR for sorted subsets received around 200 ng genomic DNA, equal to roughly 30,000 T cell genomes. Purified libraries were measured with a Qubit 3.0 fluorometer, size-checked on a Bioanalyzer 2100, and measured again with the KAPA Library Quantification kit. Every immunoSEQ 96-well plate was sequenced on a separate single-read 150-cycle Illumina NextSeq 550 flow cell. The source study handled its data this way. The immunoSEQ output contained only junctional sequences without quality scores, so filtering could not match that applied to full-length reads. Sequences were annotated with PyIR, a Python wrapper for IgBLAST v1.9, and V/J genes and CDR3 were assigned using IMGT germline references. Reads with weak V/J assignments (E-value above 1e-6), missing CDR3, stop codons, out-of-frame junctions, or ambiguous translated residues were removed. V3J clonotypes were defined as sequences sharing the same inferred V gene, J gene, and CDR3 amino acid sequence. To compute the percentage overlap between repertoires, the number of shared unique clonotypes was divided by the size of the smaller repertoire. Richness of each repertoire was evaluated using RTK rarefaction, the Chao1 estimator, and Recon v2.1 estimates of unobserved clonotypes. Generation probabilities for all TCRbeta clonotypes obtained by the gDNA method from a handful of donors were computed using OLGA. This is the immuneACCESS table as TCRdb keeps it, with only in-frame sequences that have V and J called. A part of the clones is gone; compared with another copy, unresolved V genes explain less than half, and the rest is unexplained. The V and J calls and clone size come from that table; D and trimming were worked out from the DNA. The sample table holds 2.5 million or so clones, of which approximately 94% were seen once. The ten largest account for under 0.15% of the sample.

Remarks on this clone: What this receptor recognizes is not known. Base-call qualities are not available, and no considerably larger clone is one nucleotide away.

The sequenced sample consisted of naive CD4+ T cells sorted from blood. Per the publication, the cell subset or site label means: CD45RA+ positively selected. The V gene is TRBV7-4 and the J gene is TRBJ2-7; the D gene cannot be resolved reliably. This clonotype originated in a man between 18 and 29 years old in good health. The nucleotide sequence reads TGTGCCAGCAGCTCCCATATCACGTCTGGGGAGCAGTACTTC. Its protein reads: CASSSHITSGEQYF.